This TCR beta chain was identified in a study of blood T cell repertoires in COVID-19. The table came from immunoSEQ multiplex PCR; TCRdb's copy has only in-frame clones and leaves some out. The sample includes around 60,000 clones, roughly 74% seen only once; the top ten take 28%. Sequencing was carried out using peripheral blood. The origin of this receptor is a woman of 80 years or more with acute or convalescent COVID-19.

The CDR3 loop reads CASSLGGGLAGGEQYF. DNA for the CDR3: TGTGCCAGCAGCTTAGGGGGGGGACTAGCGGGAGGCGAGCAGTACTTC. The V and J genes are TRBV11-3 and TRBJ2-7; 15 bases agree with TRBD2. The CDR3 spans 16 residues. Germline lookup yields CDR1 SGHNT and CDR2 YENEEA. V lost 1 base, J lost 6 bases, and 4 bases stayed unmatched.